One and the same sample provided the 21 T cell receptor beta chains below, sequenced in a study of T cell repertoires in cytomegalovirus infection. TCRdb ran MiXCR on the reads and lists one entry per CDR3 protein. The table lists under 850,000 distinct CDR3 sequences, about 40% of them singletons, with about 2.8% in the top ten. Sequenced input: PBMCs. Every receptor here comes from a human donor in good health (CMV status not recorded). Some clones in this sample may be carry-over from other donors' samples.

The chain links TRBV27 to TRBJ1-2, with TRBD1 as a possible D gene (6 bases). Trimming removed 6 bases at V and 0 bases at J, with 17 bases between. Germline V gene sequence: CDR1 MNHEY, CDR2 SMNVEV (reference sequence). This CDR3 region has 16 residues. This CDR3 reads CASRLRDTLSNYGYTF. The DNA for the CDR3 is TGTGCCAGCAGACTCCGGGACACCCTTTCTAACTATGGCTACACCTTC.

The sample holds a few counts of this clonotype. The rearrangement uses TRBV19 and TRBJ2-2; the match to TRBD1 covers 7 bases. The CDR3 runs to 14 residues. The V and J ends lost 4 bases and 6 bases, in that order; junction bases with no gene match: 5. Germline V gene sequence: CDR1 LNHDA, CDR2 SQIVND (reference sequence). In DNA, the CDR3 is TGTGCCAGTAGTAGGGACAGCCCTCCCGGGGAGCTGTTTTTT. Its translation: CASSRDSPPGELFF.

The CDR3 loop is CASSWGRDREIFVNQPQHF. CDR3 bases: TGTGCCAGCAGTTGGGGCCGGGACAGGGAGATTTTTGTAAATCAGCCCCAGCATTTT. The rearrangement uses TRBV6-6 and TRBJ1-5; 9 nucleotides align to TRBD1. The length of the CDR3 is 19 residues. V lost 4 bases, J lost 4 bases, and 17 bases stayed unmatched. CDR1 is MNHNY, CDR2 SVGAGI, per germline (reference sequence).

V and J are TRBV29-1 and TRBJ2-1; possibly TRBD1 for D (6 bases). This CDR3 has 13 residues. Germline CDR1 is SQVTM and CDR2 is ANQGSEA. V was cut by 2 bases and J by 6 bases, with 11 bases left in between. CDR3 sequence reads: CSVESPGANEQFF. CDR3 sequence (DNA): TGCAGCGTTGAATCCCCAGGGGCCAATGAGCAGTTCTTC.

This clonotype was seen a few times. The CDR3 protein is CASMAYLAGFFYNEQFF. The CDR3 DNA sequence: TGTGCCAGCATGGCTTATTTAGCGGGGTTCTTCTACAATGAGCAGTTCTTC. The chain couples TRBV28 to TRBJ2-1; the match to TRBD2 covers 8 bases. Looked up from germline, CDR1 is MDHEN and CDR2 is SYDVKM. The V segment lost 7 bases and the J segment 3 bases; nucleotides outside the gene matches: 14. The CDR3 spans 17 residues.

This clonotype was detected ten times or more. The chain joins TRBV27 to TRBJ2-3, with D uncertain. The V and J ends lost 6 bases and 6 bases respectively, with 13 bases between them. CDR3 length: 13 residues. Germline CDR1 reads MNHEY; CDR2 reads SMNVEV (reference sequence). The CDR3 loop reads CASSFSRTDTQYF. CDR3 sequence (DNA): TGTGCCAGCAGCTTTTCCAGAACCGATACGCAGTATTTT.

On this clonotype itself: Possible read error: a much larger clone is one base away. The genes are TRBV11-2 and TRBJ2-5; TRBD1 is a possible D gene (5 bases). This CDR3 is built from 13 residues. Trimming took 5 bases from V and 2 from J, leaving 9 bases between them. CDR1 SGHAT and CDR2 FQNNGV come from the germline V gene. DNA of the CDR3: TGTGCCAGCAGCCCGGCAGGGCAAGAGACCCAGTACTTC. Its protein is CASSPAGQETQYF.

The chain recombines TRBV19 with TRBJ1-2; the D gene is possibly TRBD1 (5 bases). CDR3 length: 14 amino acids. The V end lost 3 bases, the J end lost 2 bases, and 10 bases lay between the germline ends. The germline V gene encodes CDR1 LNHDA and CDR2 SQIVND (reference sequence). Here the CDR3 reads CASSMGPANYGYTF. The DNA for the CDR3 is TGTGCCAGTAGTATGGGGCCGGCCAACTATGGCTACACCTTC.

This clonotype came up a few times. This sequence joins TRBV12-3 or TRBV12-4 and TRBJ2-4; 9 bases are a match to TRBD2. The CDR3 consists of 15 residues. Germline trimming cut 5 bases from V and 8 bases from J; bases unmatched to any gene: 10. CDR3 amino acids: CASSPSRREGDIQYF. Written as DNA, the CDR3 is TGTGCCAGCAGTCCGTCGAGGCGGGAGGGAGACATTCAGTACTTC.

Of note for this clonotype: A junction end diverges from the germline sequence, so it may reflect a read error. Written as DNA, the CDR3 is TGTGCCAGCAGCTTAGGGGCCGGGCGGTACGATCAGTACTTC. This translates into CASSLGAGRYDQYF. The chain joins TRBV7-2 to TRBJ2-7; D remains unclear. The CDR3 loop spans 14 amino acids. From germline, CDR1 is SGHTA and CDR2 FQGNSA.

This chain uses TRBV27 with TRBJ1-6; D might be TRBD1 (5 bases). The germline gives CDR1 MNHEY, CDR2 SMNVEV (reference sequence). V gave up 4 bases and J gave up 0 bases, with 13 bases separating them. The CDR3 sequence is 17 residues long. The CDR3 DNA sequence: TGTGCCAGCAGTTCCCAAAGACAGAGCTCCTATAATTCACCCCTCCACTTT. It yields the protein CASSSQRQSSYNSPLHF.

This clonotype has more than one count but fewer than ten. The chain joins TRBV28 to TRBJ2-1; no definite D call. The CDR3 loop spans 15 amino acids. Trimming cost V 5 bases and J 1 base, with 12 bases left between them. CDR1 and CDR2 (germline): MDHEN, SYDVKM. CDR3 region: CASSTGLNSYNEQFF. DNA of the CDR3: TGTGCCAGCAGTACTGGATTGAATTCCTACAATGAGCAGTTCTTC.

CDR3 amino acids: CATTPHGQSNEAFF. CDR3 nucleotides: TGTGCCACCACACCTCACGGACAGTCGAATGAAGCTTTCTTT. The chain couples TRBV9 to TRBJ1-1; a weak D match, TRBD1 (6 bases). Trimming removed 9 bases at V and 7 bases at J, with 22 bases between. CDR1 SGDLS and CDR2 YYNGEE come from the germline V gene. CDR3 size: 14 residues.

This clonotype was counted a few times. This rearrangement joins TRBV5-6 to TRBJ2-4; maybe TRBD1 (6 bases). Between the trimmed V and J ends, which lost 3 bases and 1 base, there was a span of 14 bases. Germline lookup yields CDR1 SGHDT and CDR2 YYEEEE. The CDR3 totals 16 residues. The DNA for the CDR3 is TGTGCCAGCAGCTCGACAGGCGCCCCCGCCAAAAACATTCAGTACTTC. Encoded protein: CASSSTGAPAKNIQYF.

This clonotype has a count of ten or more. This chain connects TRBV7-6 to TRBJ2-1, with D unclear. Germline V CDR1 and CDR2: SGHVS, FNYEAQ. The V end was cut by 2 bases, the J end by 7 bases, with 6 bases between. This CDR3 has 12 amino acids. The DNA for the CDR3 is TGTGCCAGCAGCTTAAGTCTAAATGAGCAGTTCTTC. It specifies CASSLSLNEQFF.

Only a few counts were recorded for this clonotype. CDR3 sequence (DNA): TGTGCCAGCAGTGCTCCGGGACTAGGCACAGATACGCAGTATTTT. Translation: CASSAPGLGTDTQYF. The chain has TRBV28 and TRBJ2-3; 8 nucleotides line up with TRBD2. Unmatched junction bases numbered 5, after V lost 5 bases and J lost 1 base. Germline loops: CDR1 MDHEN, CDR2 SYDVKM. There are 15 residues in the CDR3.

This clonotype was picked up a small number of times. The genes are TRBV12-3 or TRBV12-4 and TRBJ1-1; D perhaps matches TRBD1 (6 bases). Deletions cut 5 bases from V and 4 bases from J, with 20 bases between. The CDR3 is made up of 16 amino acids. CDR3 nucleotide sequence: TGTGCCAGCAGTCCGCAGGGGTTGCCCATGGGCACTGAAGCTTTCTTT. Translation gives CASSPQGLPMGTEAFF.

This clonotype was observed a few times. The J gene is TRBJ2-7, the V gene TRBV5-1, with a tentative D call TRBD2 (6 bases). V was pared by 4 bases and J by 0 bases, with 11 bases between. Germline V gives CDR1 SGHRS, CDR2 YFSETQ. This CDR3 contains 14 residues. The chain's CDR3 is CASSGSGSSYEQYF. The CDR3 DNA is TGCGCCAGCAGCGGGTCCGGGAGCTCCTACGAGCAGTACTTC.

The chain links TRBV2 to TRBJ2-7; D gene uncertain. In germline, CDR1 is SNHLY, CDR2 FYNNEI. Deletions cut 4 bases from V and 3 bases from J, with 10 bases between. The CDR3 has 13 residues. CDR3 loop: CASSVRSNYEQYF. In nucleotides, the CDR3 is TGTGCCAGCAGTGTCCGATCGAACTACGAGCAGTACTTC.

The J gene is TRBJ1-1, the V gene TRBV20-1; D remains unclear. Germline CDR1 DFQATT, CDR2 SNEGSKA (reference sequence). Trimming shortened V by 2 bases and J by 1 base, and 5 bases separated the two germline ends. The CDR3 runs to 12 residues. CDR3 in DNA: TGCAGTGCTAGACGCAGGAACACTGAAGCTTTCTTT. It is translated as CSARRRNTEAFF.

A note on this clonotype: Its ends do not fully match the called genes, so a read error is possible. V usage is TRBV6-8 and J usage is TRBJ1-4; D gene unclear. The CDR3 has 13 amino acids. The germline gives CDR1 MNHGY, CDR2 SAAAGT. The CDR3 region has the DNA TGTGCCAGCAGTGACTCCACTAATGAAAAACTGTTTTTT. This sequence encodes CASSDSTNEKLFF.